This passage covers 12 T cell receptor beta chains from one sample sequenced in a study of early stage breast cancer tumors. Profiled with immunoSEQ multiplex PCR; TCRdb holds only in-frame clones, not every one. The sample lists 50,000 or so clones, around 83% seen once, with around 1.5% in the top ten. Sequencing was performed on blood. The source is a person aged 45-60 years with breast cancer.

The chain uses TRBV7-9 and TRBJ1-2; D is possibly TRBD1 (6 bases). Germline CDR1 reads SEHNR; CDR2 reads FQNEAQ (reference sequence). V was pared by 5 bases and J by 8 bases, with 24 bases between. The CDR3 loop spans 16 amino acids. Here the CDR3 reads CASSQFPVRGARGYTF. CDR3 sequence (DNA): TGTGCCAGCAGCCAATTCCCGGTGCGGGGGGCAAGAGGCTACACCTTC.

This clone appeared once. The gene calls are TRBV6-6 and TRBJ1-5, with 7 bases fitting TRBD1. Germline V gene data show CDR1 as MNHNY and CDR2 as SVGAGI (reference sequence). This CDR3 has 16 amino acids. With 3 bases clipped from V and 5 bases from J, the junction kept 10 bases outside the gene matches. The CDR3 protein is CASSYPVTGSDQPQHF. The CDR3 DNA is TGTGCCAGCAGTTATCCCGTGACAGGGTCTGATCAGCCCCAGCATTTT.

The CDR3 region is CASSIWGSSSYEQYF. CDR3 coding DNA: TGTGCCAGTAGTATCTGGGGTTCGAGCTCCTACGAGCAGTACTTC. This sequence joins TRBV19 and TRBJ2-7; D uncertain. Trimming took 3 bases from V and 0 from J, leaving 12 bases between them. This CDR3 is 15 amino acids long. Germline lookup yields CDR1 LNHDA and CDR2 SQIVND (reference sequence).

This chain links TRBV2 with TRBJ2-3; D may be TRBD1 or TRBD2 (6 bases each). The CDR3 is 15 residues long. Germline loops: CDR1 SNHLY, CDR2 FYNNEI. V lost 8 bases, J lost 3 bases, and 18 bases lay in between. CDR3 in DNA: TGTGCCAGCGGAGGGGGTACCAGGGAGACAGATACGCAGTATTTT. Its protein product is CASGGGTRETDTQYF.

V and J are TRBV18 and TRBJ2-7; D uncertain. Germline V lookup: CDR1 KGHSH, CDR2 LQKENI. V dropped 2 bases and J dropped 4 bases, with 6 bases sitting between them. This CDR3 is built from 12 residues. The CDR3 reads CASSPDEYEQYF. In DNA, the CDR3 is TGTGCCAGCTCACCAGACGAGTACGAGCAGTACTTC.

This clone was counted a single time. This rearrangement joins TRBV19 to TRBJ2-4; TRBD2 aligns across 10 bases. The CDR3 totals 17 residues. With 5 bases clipped from V and 4 bases from J, the junction kept 11 bases outside the gene matches. CDR1 and CDR2 from the germline V gene are LNHDA and SQIVND (reference sequence). The CDR3 reads CASSSVGSGGLKNIQYF. Written as DNA, the CDR3 is TGTGCCAGTAGTTCCGTGGGTAGCGGGGGGCTGAAAAACATTCAGTACTTC.

The chain recombines TRBV2 with TRBJ1-5, with 9 positions matching TRBD1. Trimming cost V 8 bases and J 2 bases; bases outside gene matches: 4. Germline V CDR1 and CDR2: SNHLY, FYNNEI. This CDR3 is built from 14 residues. The CDR3 region has the DNA TGTGCCAGCCATACAGGGGGCGGCAATCAGCCCCAGCATTTT. It yields the protein CASHTGGGNQPQHF.

Details on this clone: Other nucleotide sequences in the sample specify the same CDR3. V gene TRBV29-1 combines with J gene TRBJ2-5; D not certain. Germline CDR1 is SQVTM and CDR2 is ANQGSEA. Deletions cut 2 bases from V and 5 bases from J, with 6 bases between. The CDR3 consists of 11 residues. The CDR3 nucleotides are TGCAGCGTTGAAAGAGGCGAGACCCAGTACTTC. Protein sequence: CSVERGETQYF.

V and J are TRBV29-1 and TRBJ2-3, with D unclear. Germline V lookup: CDR1 SQVTM, CDR2 ANQGSEA. CDR3 length equals 9 residues. V was shortened by 0 bases and J by 8 bases, with 0 bases between the two germline ends. CDR3 nucleotide sequence: TGCAGCGTTGAAGATACGCAGTATTTT. Its translation: CSVEDTQYF.

This clone was observed a few times. The chain carries TRBV19 and TRBJ2-7, with 9 bases identical to TRBD2. Germline CDR1 and CDR2: LNHDA and SQIVND (reference sequence). Unmatched junction bases numbered 1, after V lost 1 base and J lost 3 bases. This CDR3 comprises 14 residues. Written as DNA, the CDR3 is TGTGCCAGTAGTATAGGACTAGCGGACTACGAGCAGTACTTC. It encodes CASSIGLADYEQYF.

V is TRBV7-2 and J is TRBJ1-5, with unresolved D. Trimming stripped 5 bases from V and 3 bases from J, with 11 bases between. This CDR3 region has 14 residues. Germline values: CDR1 SGHTA, CDR2 FQGNSA. CDR3 region: CASSPGPLNQPQHF. The CDR3 bases are TGTGCCAGCAGCCCAGGACCGCTCAATCAGCCCCAGCATTTT.

The chain has TRBV10-3 and TRBJ1-2; TRBD1 might be the D (6 bases). This CDR3 is 15 amino acids long. Germline values: CDR1 ENHRY, CDR2 SYGVKD. V was clipped by 11 bases and J by 4 bases, with 23 bases between them. The CDR3: CAVAGGAGSPYGYTF. The CDR3, as DNA: TGTGCCGTCGCGGGGGGGGCAGGGTCACCCTATGGCTACACCTTC.